Following are 18 T cell receptor beta chains from one sample sequenced in a study of blood T cell repertoires in COVID-19. The table came from immunoSEQ multiplex PCR; TCRdb's copy has only in-frame clones and leaves some out. Of 45,000 or so clones listed, around 87% were seen once; the top ten hold approximately 23%. The material sequenced was peripheral blood. Receptor source: a woman older than 75 in a cohort sampled during active or convalescent COVID-19.

DNA of the CDR3: TGTGCCAGCGCCCTAACCGGGACAGGGAGGAACACCATATATTTT. It encodes CASALTGTGRNTIYF. The V gene is TRBV27, the J gene TRBJ1-3, with 9 bases that match TRBD1. The junction had 12 bases not matched to a gene; V was cut back by 8 bases and J by 7 bases. This CDR3 comprises 15 residues. Germline lookup yields CDR1 MNHEY and CDR2 SMNVEV (reference sequence).

The count of this clone is one. The J gene is TRBJ1-1, the V gene TRBV9, with 7 bases aligning to TRBD1. Looked up from germline, CDR1 is SGDLS and CDR2 is YYNGEE. This CDR3 has 15 residues. The V gene end was trimmed by 4 bases and the J gene end by 1 base; junction bases not matched to a gene: 7. The chain's CDR3 is CASSPQGQRNTEAFF. CDR3 coding DNA: TGTGCCAGCAGCCCCCAGGGACAGAGGAACACTGAAGCTTTCTTT.

The rearrangement uses TRBV6-5 and TRBJ2-5, with 11 bases fitting TRBD1. The CDR3 has 14 amino acids. V was clipped by 2 bases and J by 4 bases; unmatched bases: 0. CDR1 is MNHEY and CDR2 is SVGAGI in the germline V gene. DNA for the CDR3: TGTGCCAGCAGTTACGGGACAGGGGGAGAGACCCAGTACTTC. It codes for CASSYGTGGETQYF.

The chain employs TRBV29-1 and TRBJ2-7; D perhaps matches TRBD2 (6 bases). The CDR3 loop spans 12 amino acids. Germline lookup yields CDR1 SQVTM and CDR2 ANQGSEA. The V and J ends lost 4 bases and 0 bases respectively, with 7 bases between them. The CDR3 DNA is TGCAGCGTTGGTAGCGGCTCCTACGAGCAGTACTTC. Its protein product is CSVGSGSYEQYF.

This clone has only a few counts. V and J are TRBV3-1 (or the pseudogene TRBV3-2) and TRBJ1-2; D might be TRBD1 (6 bases). CDR1 and CDR2 (germline): LGHDT, YNNKEL (reference sequence). This CDR3 spans 16 amino acids. V lost 0 bases to trimming and J lost 3 bases, with 14 bases between them. The CDR3 loop reads CASSQDLRGTHYGYTF. The CDR3 coding sequence is TGTGCCAGCAGCCAAGACCTCAGGGGAACTCACTATGGCTACACCTTC.

The chain couples TRBV7-6 to TRBJ2-7; no clear D gene. Germline V CDR1 and CDR2: SGHVS, FNYEAQ. V was trimmed by 0 bases and J by 5 bases, leaving 20 bases between them. The CDR3 loop spans 17 amino acids. The CDR3: CASSLARVVVSMNEQYF. The DNA of the CDR3 is TGTGCCAGCAGCTTAGCTCGAGTCGTGGTGAGCATGAACGAGCAGTACTTC. The complete variable domain, with remaining parts taken from reference TRBV7-6 and TRBJ2-7, reads GAGVSQSPRYKVTKRGQDVALRCDPISGHVSLYWYRQALGQGPEFLTYFNYEAQQDKSGLPNDRFSAERPEGSISTLTIQRTEQRDSAMYRCASSLARVVVSMNEQYFGPGTRLTVT.

The CDR3 DNA is TGTGCCAGCAGCCTGGGACGCGGGAGGTTATACAATGAGCAGTTCTTC. Its translation: CASSLGRGRLYNEQFF. The chain recombines TRBV7-9 with TRBJ2-1, with 8 bases fitting TRBD2. The CDR3 is 16 residues long. The germline gives CDR1 SEHNR, CDR2 FQNEAQ (reference sequence). V was pared by 5 bases and J by 4 bases, with 10 bases of the junction left unmatched. The full variable domain, completed using reference TRBV7-9 and TRBJ2-1, is DTGVSQNPRHKITKRGQNVTFRCDPISEHNRLYWYRQTLGQGPEFLTYFQNEAQLEKSRLLSDRFSAERPKGSFSTLEIQRTEQGDSAMYLCASSLGRGRLYNEQFFGPGTRLTVL.

The chain carries TRBV10-2 and TRBJ2-3; 8 bases map to TRBD2. The CDR3 extends over 13 amino acids. With 6 bases clipped from V and 5 bases from J, the junction kept 4 bases outside the gene matches. The germline V gene has CDR1 WSHSY and CDR2 SAAADI. CDR3 DNA: TGCGCCAGCAGAGCGGGAGTAAGAGATACGCAGTATTTT. Its protein product is CASRAGVRDTQYF.

The chain couples TRBV10-3 to TRBJ1-1; D remains unclear. Germline values: CDR1 ENHRY, CDR2 SYGVKD. CDR3 length: 13 residues. The V end was cut by 4 bases, the J end by 4 bases, with 10 bases between. DNA for the CDR3: TGTGCCATCAGTGCTAATTTTCTCACTGAAGCTTTCTTT. Translated: CAISANFLTEAFF.

V usage is TRBV19 and J usage is TRBJ2-5; tentative D call: TRBD1 (5 bases). The germline V gene has CDR1 LNHDA and CDR2 SQIVND (reference sequence). The CDR3 extends over 15 amino acids. The V end was cut by 5 bases, the J end by 5 bases, with 18 bases between. CDR3 in amino acids: CASSPLETVMETQYF. For the CDR3, the DNA is TGTGCCAGTAGTCCCCTTGAGACAGTGATGGAGACCCAGTACTTC.

The V and J genes are TRBV5-1 and TRBJ2-7; maybe TRBD1 (5 bases). This CDR3 is 14 amino acids long. Per the germline V gene, CDR1 is SGHRS and CDR2 is YFSETQ. The V end was cut by 1 base, the J end by 5 bases, with 13 bases between. The CDR3 is CASSLQGILDEQYF. The CDR3, as DNA: TGCGCCAGCAGCTTGCAGGGTATTTTAGACGAGCAGTACTTC.

The V gene is TRBV2, the J gene TRBJ2-2; D is undetermined. V was shortened by 1 base and J by 1 base, with 7 bases between the two germline ends. Germline CDR1 reads SNHLY; CDR2 reads FYNNEI. The CDR3 has 15 amino acids. The chain's CDR3 is CASSEGSLNTGELFF. The CDR3, as DNA: TGTGCCAGCAGTGAAGGGAGCCTGAACACCGGGGAGCTGTTTTTT.

This clone has a single count. The chain recombines TRBV6-4 with TRBJ1-2; 8 bases are a match to TRBD1. Germline V lookup: CDR1 MRHNA, CDR2 SNTAGT. V lost 6 bases, J lost 3 bases, and 3 bases stayed unmatched. The CDR3 spans 13 residues. DNA for the CDR3: TGTGCCAGCAGCAAGACAGGGGACTATGGCTACACCTTC. As protein: CASSKTGDYGYTF.

DNA for the CDR3: TGTGCCACGCACAGGGGGGCCCTCACAGATACGCAGTATTTT. Its translation: CATHRGALTDTQYF. The chain joins TRBV6-5 to TRBJ2-3, with 8 positions matching TRBD1. V trimming: 10 bases; J trimming: 2 bases; junction bases outside the gene matches: 8. The CDR3 has 14 amino acids. Germline CDR1 MNHEY, CDR2 SVGAGI.

The rearrangement links TRBV27 to TRBJ1-1, with D tentatively TRBD1 (6 bases). The CDR3 totals 14 residues. The V end lost 4 bases, the J end lost 4 bases, and 13 bases lay between the germline ends. Germline assignment: CDR1 MNHEY and CDR2 SMNVEV (reference sequence). CDR3 residues: CASSSGQGRTEAFF. As DNA, the CDR3 is TGTGCCAGCAGTTCGGGGCAGGGGCGCACTGAAGCTTTCTTT.

The chain carries TRBV7-3 and TRBJ1-1, with unresolved D. The V end was cut by 3 bases, the J end by 1 base, with 6 bases between. Germline-derived CDR1 and CDR2 are SGHTA and FQGTGA. The CDR3 extends over 13 amino acids. The CDR3 sequence is CASSFAQNTEAFF. For the CDR3, the DNA is TGTGCCAGCAGCTTCGCACAGAACACTGAAGCTTTCTTT.

The gene calls are TRBV3-1 (or the pseudogene TRBV3-2) and TRBJ1-6; 10 bases align to TRBD1. Losses at the gene ends were 4 bases for V and 10 bases for J; bases not matched to a gene: 4. Germline lookup yields CDR1 LGHDT and CDR2 YNNKEL (reference sequence). This CDR3 contains 14 residues. DNA of the CDR3: TGTGCCAGCAGCCCGGGACAGGGGCTATCACCCCTCCACTTT. This translates into CASSPGQGLSPLHF.

The chain is built from TRBV10-2 and TRBJ2-7; 10 bases match TRBD1. The trim removed 6 bases at V and 2 bases at J, leaving 4 bases unmatched. CDR3 length: 14 residues. The germline CDR1 and CDR2 sequences are WSHSY and SAAADI. CDR3 loop: CASSTGTGAYEQYF. The CDR3 region has the DNA TGCGCCAGCAGCACCGGGACAGGGGCCTACGAGCAGTACTTC.